Listed below are T cell receptor beta chains from one sample, sequenced in a study of blood T cell repertoires in COVID-19. Produced via immunoSEQ multiplex PCR; TCRdb's table is partial and in-frame only. This sample carries 150,000 to 200,000 clones, approximately 78% of them seen once, and the ten largest clones take 2.8%. Sample: peripheral blood. These receptors came from a woman over 75 with active or convalescent COVID-19. CDR3s leave out the opening cysteine and the closing phenylalanine or tryptophan. Fields, in order: J gene, V gene, CDR3 protein.

J gene: TRBJ2-6
V gene: TRBV28
CDR3 protein: ASKQTGAGANVLT

J gene: TRBJ2-1
V gene: TRBV6-8
CDR3 protein: ASRKLAGDNNEQF

J gene: TRBJ1-6
V gene: TRBV7-2
CDR3 protein: ASSFLTGANSPLH

J gene: TRBJ2-3
V gene: TRBV9
CDR3 protein: ASSAGTGITDTQY

J gene: TRBJ2-2
V gene: TRBV5-6
CDR3 protein: ASSLEQSLGELF

J gene: TRBJ2-3
V gene: TRBV10-3
CDR3 protein: AISDNLDTQY

J gene: TRBJ2-7
V gene: TRBV4-3
CDR3 protein: ASSPYAGQGNHEQY

J gene: TRBJ2-3
V gene: TRBV20-1
CDR3 protein: SAWPTDTQY

J gene: TRBJ2-7
V gene: TRBV7-2
CDR3 protein: ASSSGQGLYEQY

J gene: TRBJ1-1
V gene: TRBV5-1
CDR3 protein: ASSLMTRAEAF

J gene: TRBJ2-1
V gene: TRBV7-6
CDR3 protein: ASSLFGTATYNEQF

J gene: TRBJ1-1
V gene: TRBV28
CDR3 protein: ASSHPSTNTEAF

J gene: TRBJ2-3
V gene: TRBV5-4
CDR3 protein: ASSLGAGTSDTQY

J gene: TRBJ1-3
V gene: TRBV24-1
CDR3 protein: ATSDLGGNTIY

J gene: TRBJ2-5
V gene: TRBV18
CDR3 protein: ASSPSISGGETQY

J gene: TRBJ2-2
V gene: TRBV5-4
CDR3 protein: ASSHPTGANTGELF

J gene: TRBJ1-1
V gene: TRBV5-5
CDR3 protein: ASSLRTGNTEAF

J gene: TRBJ2-3
V gene: TRBV10-3
CDR3 protein: AISVAGTTQDTQY

J gene: TRBJ2-2
V gene: TRBV27
CDR3 protein: ASRWGQGGTGELF

J gene: TRBJ2-7
V gene: TRBV21-1
CDR3 protein: ASTPDFWAYEQY

J gene: TRBJ2-5
V gene: TRBV19
CDR3 protein: ASRDRQETQY

J gene: TRBJ2-3
V gene: TRBV4-2
CDR3 protein: ASSQGRGGSTDTQY

J gene: TRBJ2-3
V gene: TRBV7-2
CDR3 protein: ASSHADSGGTDTQY

J gene: TRBJ1-4
V gene: TRBV20-1
CDR3 protein: SASPGEYEKLF

J gene: TRBJ2-3
V gene: TRBV5-6
CDR3 protein: ASSLGWAGVTDTQY

J gene: TRBJ2-3
V gene: TRBV2
CDR3 protein: ASSAELRGDTQY

J gene: TRBJ1-1
V gene: TRBV5-1
CDR3 protein: ASSLDRIRVEITEAF

J gene: TRBJ2-3
V gene: TRBV10-3
CDR3 protein: AIKAGGTDTQY

J gene: TRBJ2-3
V gene: TRBV5-1
CDR3 protein: ASSSMGGLVPDTQY

J gene: TRBJ1-2
V gene: TRBV4-1
CDR3 protein: ASSRQVQVGGYT

J gene: TRBJ2-5
V gene: TRBV19
CDR3 protein: ATAQGTQETQY

J gene: TRBJ2-1
V gene: TRBV12-3/TRBV12-4
CDR3 protein: ASSLGRANEQF

J gene: TRBJ2-2
V gene: TRBV16
CDR3 protein: ASSPWGGGELF

J gene: TRBJ1-3
V gene: TRBV28
CDR3 protein: ASTLSGNTIY

J gene: TRBJ1-2
V gene: TRBV4-2
CDR3 protein: ASSQDVSGQGAGYT

J gene: TRBJ2-7
V gene: TRBV24-1
CDR3 protein: ATSEPGTPYEQY

J gene: TRBJ1-2
V gene: TRBV29-1
CDR3 protein: SVEKQGQYGYT

J gene: TRBJ2-1
V gene: TRBV5-6
CDR3 protein: ASSLLDSGGGALDEQF

J gene: TRBJ2-3
V gene: TRBV7-8
CDR3 protein: ASSPLGGAEDTQY

J gene: TRBJ1-6
V gene: TRBV4-3
CDR3 protein: ASSRGTRDSPLH

J gene: TRBJ1-2
V gene: TRBV5-6
CDR3 protein: ASSTSAMVWYGYT

J gene: TRBJ1-3
V gene: TRBV5-1
CDR3 protein: ASSAGTYGNTIY

J gene: TRBJ1-5
V gene: TRBV20-1
CDR3 protein: SASPGTGINQPQH

J gene: TRBJ2-2
V gene: TRBV9
CDR3 protein: ASSPKDTNTGELF

J gene: TRBJ1-6
V gene: TRBV19
CDR3 protein: ASSPGSSRTLH

J gene: TRBJ2-2
V gene: TRBV7-2
CDR3 protein: ASSLELSGGTHTGELF

J gene: TRBJ1-2
V gene: TRBV4-2
CDR3 protein: ASSPTGGDYGYT

J gene: TRBJ2-2
V gene: TRBV1
CDR3 protein: TSSQVGLAGGHTGELF

J gene: TRBJ2-3
V gene: TRBV18
CDR3 protein: ASSPSGSTDTQY

J gene: TRBJ1-1
V gene: TRBV29-1
CDR3 protein: SYTTGAANTEAF

J gene: TRBJ2-1
V gene: TRBV7-2
CDR3 protein: ASSLVAGNEQF

J gene: TRBJ2-3
V gene: TRBV11-2
CDR3 protein: ASSLTSGDGDTQY

J gene: TRBJ2-5
V gene: TRBV7-2
CDR3 protein: ASSLDSGGRETQY